Described below is a single T cell receptor (beta chain) sequence and its context. Its antigen is unidentified. The sample is drawn from a study of post-analysis software for immune sequencing data. In the study overall: The disease courses spanned relapsing-remitting, secondary progressive and progressive-relapsing forms of multiple sclerosis. Study-wide results and limits: Higher frequency in patients than in controls was seen for roughly five TRBV segments, with TRBV5-6, TRBV5-1 and TRBV20-1 among them.

Incorporated into the TCR beta cDNA libraries were unique molecular identifiers, which served to reduce PCR and sequencing biases. Researchers reported some 500,000 cDNA molecules coming from 1 to 10 million T cells. TCRdb called the PCR reads again in MiXCR, with one record for every CDR3 protein. The table has 250,000 to 300,000 distinct CDR3 sequences, roughly a third seen once. Germline values: CDR1 SQVTM, CDR2 ANQGSEA. The CDR3 sequence is 13 residues long. The genes are TRBV29-1 and TRBJ2-5; TRBD1 might be the D (6 bases). Matching the DNA end better, TRBJ2-7 makes the J call doubtful. The source material was blood. This TCR came from a girl aged 5 to 17 with multiple sclerosis. The chain's CDR3 is CSVDDRTSYEQYF. The DNA of the CDR3 is TGCAGCGTCGACGACAGGACCTCCTACGAGCAGTACTTC.